These 32 T cell receptor beta chains came from one sample sequenced in a study of regulatory T cells in long-lasting Graves disease. According to the study, TCR beta libraries were built with iRepertoire HTBI primers and CDR3-region Arm-PCR. TCRdb reprocessed the multiplex PCR reads via MiXCR and lists one record per CDR3 protein. The sample lists roughly 510,000 distinct CDR3 sequences; 15% to 20% were seen once. Documented time point: newly diagnosed GD, antithyroid drugs for less than 3 months. Construction of the TCR library relied on RNA isolated from PBMCs. These data were likewise used in another study, on T cells in Graves' hyperthyroidism and ophthalmopathy.

The source material was peripheral blood mononuclear cells (PBMCs), sampled at new diagnosis, from a patient treated with antithyroid drugs. The receptors here all came from a young man with Graves disease.

In this sample, this clonotype turned up many times. V gene TRBV30 combines with J gene TRBJ1-2, with D tentatively TRBD1 (5 bases). CDR1 is GTSNPN and CDR2 is SVGIG in the germline V gene (reference sequence). This CDR3 is built from 13 residues. V lost 3 bases and J lost 5, with 13 bases in between. CDR3 region: CAWREGSTYGYTF. For the CDR3, the DNA is TGTGCCTGGAGGGAGGGGTCCACATATGGCTACACCTTC. The variable domain in full, with the rest retrieved from reference TRBV30 and TRBJ1-2, is SQTIHQWPATLVQPVGSPLSLECTVEGTSNPNLYWYRQAAGRGLQLLFYSVGIGQISSEVPQNLSASRPQDRQFILSSKKLLLSDSGFYLCAWREGSTYGYTFGSGTRLTVV.

This clonotype has a count of ten or more. The chain carries TRBV6-2 or TRBV6-3 and TRBJ2-5; TRBD2 matches at 15 bases. CDR1 and CDR2 (germline): MNHEY, SVGEGT. The V segment lost 0 bases and the J segment 1 base; nucleotides outside the gene matches: 6. This CDR3 is built from 19 residues. The CDR3 DNA reads TGTGCCAGCAGTTACTCAGCCGGGACTAGCGGGAGGACCCAAGAGACCCAGTACTTC. Residues: CASSYSAGTSGRTQETQYF.

This clonotype was seen ten or more times. This chain links TRBV5-5 with TRBJ1-1; 7 bases fit TRBD1. The CDR3 has 15 amino acids. Germline V CDR1 and CDR2: SGHKS, YYEKEE (reference sequence). V was pared by 6 bases and J by 0 bases, with 8 bases of the junction left unmatched. As DNA, the CDR3 is TGTGCCAGCATCAGACAGGGACCGATGAACACTGAAGCTTTCTTT. Its translation: CASIRQGPMNTEAFF.

This clonotype was observed at least ten times. This chain uses TRBV12-3 or TRBV12-4 with TRBJ1-5, with D possibly matching TRBD1 (5 bases). The CDR3 sequence is 12 residues long. Trimming cost V 5 bases and J 9 bases, with 11 bases left between them. The chain's CDR3 is CASSLQVPPQHF. Here the CDR3 DNA reads TGTGCCAGCAGTCTACAGGTTCCGCCCCAGCATTTT.

This clonotype came up many times. The chain employs TRBV12-3 or TRBV12-4 and TRBJ2-5; maybe TRBD1 (6 bases). With 8 bases removed from V and 4 bases from J, the gap between germline ends came to 17 bases. This CDR3 comprises 14 residues. CDR3 sequence reads: CASYKQGFGETQYF. DNA for the CDR3: TGTGCCAGCTACAAACAGGGTTTCGGAGAGACCCAGTACTTC.

At least ten counts were recorded for this clonotype. The chain employs TRBV20-1 and TRBJ1-5, with TRBD1 identical over 10 bases. In germline, CDR1 is DFQATT, CDR2 SNEGSKA (reference sequence). The V segment lost 0 bases and the J segment 6 bases; nucleotides outside the gene matches: 2. CDR3 length: 14 amino acids. The CDR3 DNA reads TGCAGTGCTAGAGAGACAGGGGGCTTTCAGCCCCAGCATTTT. Amino acids: CSARETGGFQPQHF.

The J gene is TRBJ2-2, the V gene TRBV5-8; the match to TRBD2 covers 7 bases. The CDR3 runs to 16 residues. Looked up from germline, CDR1 is SGHTS and CDR2 is YDEGEE. Losses at the gene ends were 1 base for V and 7 bases for J; bases not matched to a gene: 10. CDR3 nucleotide sequence: TGTGCCAGCAGCTTGCTCCTACGGGGAGGGGACGGGGAGCTGTTTTTT. Its translation is CASSLLLRGGDGELFF.

This clonotype was counted at least ten times. The chain recombines TRBV18 with TRBJ1-6; tentatively, D is TRBD1 (5 bases). This CDR3 comprises 13 residues. Germline lookup yields CDR1 KGHSH and CDR2 LQKENI. V lost 3 bases to trimming and J lost 6 bases, with 6 bases between them. CDR3 DNA sequence: TGTGCCAGCTCACCCGGGGCTAATTCACCCCTCCACTTT. Translating it yields CASSPGANSPLHF.

The J gene is TRBJ2-4, the V gene TRBV7-9; no reliable D call. The germline gives CDR1 SEHNR, CDR2 FQNEAQ (reference sequence). V dropped 1 base and J dropped 0 bases, with 16 bases sitting between them. The CDR3 sequence is 18 residues long. CDR3 DNA: TGTGCCAGCAGCTTAGTTTTACGGCGGTCCCTAGCCAAAAACATTCAGTACTTC. This sequence encodes CASSLVLRRSLAKNIQYF.

This clonotype has a count of ten or more. The chain joins TRBV5-1 to TRBJ2-7; D is unclear. Germline values: CDR1 SGHRS, CDR2 YFSETQ. The ends were cut back, 1 base at V and 3 bases at J, with 11 bases in the middle. CDR3 length: 14 residues. This chain's CDR3 is CASSLTTPYYEQYF. The DNA of the CDR3 is TGCGCCAGCAGCTTGACTACCCCGTACTACGAGCAGTACTTC.

In its sample, this clonotype was seen many times. The V call is TRBV7-2, the J call TRBJ2-5, with D possibly TRBD2 on 6 matching bases. The CDR3 has 15 residues. The germline V and J ends were trimmed by 1 base and 0 bases, with 9 bases remaining between them. Germline assignment: CDR1 SGHTA and CDR2 FQGNSA. CDR3 protein: CASSLGGGYQETQYF. CDR3 coding DNA: TGTGCCAGCAGCTTAGGCGGAGGGTACCAAGAGACCCAGTACTTC.

This clonotype was detected a few times. The chain carries TRBV18 and TRBJ2-2; D call uncertain. The germline V gene has CDR1 KGHSH and CDR2 LQKENI. The V gene lost 5 bases and the J gene lost 7 bases, with 11 bases spanning the gap. The CDR3 is 13 residues long. The CDR3 sequence is CASSSTPYGELFF. DNA of the CDR3: TGTGCCAGCTCAAGTACACCGTACGGGGAGCTGTTTTTT.

This clonotype turned up a few times. This chain links TRBV2 with TRBJ1-6; D is undetermined. The V gene lost 7 bases and the J gene lost 8 bases, with 9 bases spanning the gap. The CDR3 has 12 residues. Looked up from germline, CDR1 is SNHLY and CDR2 is FYNNEI. CDR3 residues: CASTLRYSPLHF. The CDR3 nucleotides are TGTGCCAGCACATTACGGTATTCACCCCTCCACTTT.

This clonotype has a count of ten or more. J is TRBJ1-5 and V is TRBV2; 9 bases fit TRBD1. Germline values: CDR1 SNHLY, CDR2 FYNNEI. Unmatched junction bases numbered 5, after V lost 9 bases and J lost 2 bases. The length of the CDR3 is 14 residues. CDR3 loop: CASWTGVGNQPQHF. DNA of the CDR3: TGTGCCAGTTGGACAGGGGTGGGCAATCAGCCCCAGCATTTT.

At least ten counts were recorded for this clonotype. The chain employs TRBV11-3 and TRBJ2-1; possibly TRBD1 for D (6 bases). Trimming took 8 bases from V and 6 from J, leaving 17 bases between them. This CDR3 is built from 14 residues. Germline CDR1 SGHNT, CDR2 YENEEA. The chain's CDR3 is CASQHTGRVNEQFF. Here the CDR3 DNA reads TGTGCCAGCCAACATACAGGGCGGGTCAATGAGCAGTTCTTC.

This clonotype has a count of ten or more. The CDR3 nucleotides are TGTGCCAGCAGCGAGGAGGCGACGAACACTGAAGCTTTCTTT. It codes for CASSEEATNTEAFF. The rearrangement links TRBV9 to TRBJ1-1; D is undetermined. This CDR3 region has 14 residues. The V end lost 3 bases, the J end lost 1 base, and 10 bases lay between the germline ends. Germline values: CDR1 SGDLS, CDR2 YYNGEE.

The CDR3 loop is CASSLGDSLNTIYF. The DNA of the CDR3 is TGTGCCAGCAGTCTGGGAGACAGCTTAAACACCATATATTTT. The V and J genes are TRBV12-3 or TRBV12-4 and TRBJ1-3; a possible D gene is TRBD1 (5 bases). This CDR3 is built from 14 residues. With 5 bases removed from V and 6 bases from J, the gap between germline ends came to 14 bases.

This clonotype showed up many times. The CDR3 nucleotides are TGTGCCAGGAAAAAGACAGGGACGTCGCAAAATCAGCCCCAGCATTTT. Its protein is CARKKTGTSQNQPQHF. J is TRBJ1-5 and V is TRBV6-1; 7 nucleotides match TRBD1. V lost 9 bases to trimming and J lost 4 bases; unmatched junction nucleotides: 15. Germline V gene data show CDR1 as MNHNS and CDR2 as SASEGT. This CDR3 contains 16 residues.

Only a few counts were recorded for this clonotype. The chain links TRBV19 to TRBJ2-2, with D perhaps matching TRBD2 (6 bases). Trimming stripped 3 bases from V and 6 bases from J, with 20 bases between. Looked up from germline, CDR1 is LNHDA and CDR2 is SQIVND (reference sequence). CDR3 length equals 17 residues. CDR3 DNA sequence: TGTGCCAGTAGTATCGGTGGCCGGGAGTGGATTGCCGGGGAGCTGTTTTTT. Translation: CASSIGGREWIAGELFF.

This clonotype was detected many times. The rearrangement uses TRBV12-3 or TRBV12-4 and TRBJ2-1, with 8 positions matching TRBD2. V shed 5 bases and J 5 bases; nucleotides not matched to a gene: 17. There are 18 residues in the CDR3. The CDR3 spells CASSPSLSRVAGNNEQFF. The CDR3 DNA is TGTGCCAGCAGTCCTTCCCTCTCAAGGGTAGCGGGGAACAATGAGCAGTTCTTC.

CDR3 protein: CASSVGLRRETQYF. Written as DNA, the CDR3 is TGTGCCAGCAGCGTAGGGCTGAGGAGGGAGACCCAGTACTTC. This chain joins TRBV9 and TRBJ2-5; tentatively, D is TRBD2 (5 bases). The germline gives CDR1 SGDLS, CDR2 YYNGEE. This CDR3 comprises 14 residues. Trimming shortened V by 0 bases and J by 5 bases, and 11 bases separated the two germline ends.

This clonotype has just a few counts. The rearrangement uses TRBV7-9 and TRBJ2-1; D not resolved. The germline gives CDR1 SEHNR, CDR2 FQNEAQ (reference sequence). Trimming removed 5 bases at V and 1 base at J, with 15 bases between. The CDR3 runs to 16 residues. The CDR3 protein is CASSTLVLRSYNEQFF. The CDR3 coding sequence is TGTGCCAGCAGCACCTTGGTATTAAGATCCTACAATGAGCAGTTCTTC. The variable domain in full, with the rest retrieved from reference TRBV7-9 and TRBJ2-1, is DTGVSQNPRHKITKRGQNVTFRCDPISEHNRLYWYRQTLGQGPEFLTYFQNEAQLEKSRLLSDRFSAERPKGSFSTLEIQRTEQGDSAMYLCASSTLVLRSYNEQFFGPGTRLTVL.

This chain links TRBV10-3 with TRBJ1-1; 8 nucleotides align to TRBD1. In germline, CDR1 is ENHRY, CDR2 SYGVKD. V was clipped by 10 bases and J by 0 bases; unmatched bases: 13. The CDR3 has 16 amino acids. CDR3 bases: TGTGCCACCACGCCCGGTGGGACAGGCGTGAACACTGAAGCTTTCTTT. It codes for CATTPGGTGVNTEAFF.

This clonotype was found many times. The chain is built from TRBV2 and TRBJ1-5; 7 bases align to TRBD1. The CDR3 spans 15 residues. CDR1 is SNHLY, CDR2 FYNNEI, per germline. The V segment lost 7 bases and the J segment 6 bases; nucleotides outside the gene matches: 12. The CDR3: CASTAAAGGVQPQHF. DNA for the CDR3: TGTGCCAGCACCGCGGCGGCAGGGGGGGTTCAGCCCCAGCATTTT.

This clonotype was detected ten times or more. The gene calls are TRBV20-1 and TRBJ1-1; a possible D gene is TRBD1 (6 bases). The CDR3 is 13 residues long. Germline loops: CDR1 DFQATT, CDR2 SNEGSKA (reference sequence). Trimming took 6 bases from V and 2 from J, leaving 13 bases between them. For the CDR3, the DNA is TGCAGTGCCATACAGGGAGCCAACACTGAAGCTTTCTTT. Translating gives CSAIQGANTEAFF.

This clonotype was recorded a few times. V and J are TRBV19 and TRBJ2-3; perhaps TRBD1 as D (5 bases). The germline CDR1 and CDR2 sequences are LNHDA and SQIVND (reference sequence). The CDR3 runs 14 residues. Trimming took off 5 bases at V and 2 bases at J, with 11 bases between the two ends. CDR3 residues: CASSLDGHTDTQYF. Written as DNA, the CDR3 is TGTGCCAGTAGTTTGGACGGACACACAGATACGCAGTATTTT. Full variable domain (missing parts from reference TRBV19 and TRBJ2-3): DGGITQSPKYLFRKEGQNVTLSCEQNLNHDAMYWYRQDPGQGLRLIYYSQIVNDFQKGDIAEGYSVSREKKESFPLTVTSAQKNPTAFYLCASSLDGHTDTQYFGPGTRLTVL.

This clonotype showed up just a few times. This CDR3 is CASSYGRGPKFNYGYTF. The CDR3 region has the DNA TGTGCCAGCAGTTACGGGAGGGGCCCTAAATTCAACTATGGCTACACCTTC. The chain employs TRBV6-5 and TRBJ1-2, with D tentatively TRBD1 (5 bases). CDR3 length: 17 amino acids. Trimming cost V 2 bases and J 2 bases, with 18 bases left between them. Looked up from germline, CDR1 is MNHEY and CDR2 is SVGAGI.

This clonotype was counted a few times. At one end the junction does not follow the germline gene, possibly because of a read error. The chain joins TRBV30 to TRBJ2-1; D remains ambiguous. Germline V lookup: CDR1 GTSNPN, CDR2 SVGIG (reference sequence). The CDR3 has 13 amino acids. The CDR3 nucleotides are TGTGCCTCGAGTCCCAGAGAGTACAATGAGCAGTTCTTC. Its translation: CASSPREYNEQFF.

This clonotype occurred many times. The rearrangement uses TRBV27 and TRBJ2-7; D is ambiguous. CDR1 is MNHEY and CDR2 is SMNVEV in the germline V gene (reference sequence). This CDR3 contains 14 residues. V was clipped by 4 bases and J by 4 bases, with 14 bases between them. The CDR3 loop is CASSSHRRSYEQYF. CDR3 sequence (DNA): TGTGCCAGCAGTTCGCATAGAAGGTCGTACGAGCAGTACTTC.

This clonotype was seen only a few times. The chain has TRBV27 and TRBJ1-1, with TRBD1 as a possible D gene (5 bases). V was clipped by 0 bases and J by 5 bases, with 13 bases between them. The germline V gene has CDR1 MNHEY and CDR2 SMNVEV (reference sequence). The CDR3 is 15 residues long. The CDR3 spells CASSLSAGRETEAFF. The CDR3 DNA is TGTGCCAGCAGTTTATCTGCGGGGCGGGAAACTGAAGCTTTCTTT.

At least ten counts were recorded for this clonotype. This sequence joins TRBV27 and TRBJ2-5; D gene ambiguous. The CDR3 spans 13 residues. V was clipped by 6 bases and J by 4 bases, with 12 bases between them. Per germline, CDR1 MNHEY and CDR2 SMNVEV (reference sequence). CDR3 in DNA: TGTGCCAGCAGGGTACTACCGTCAGAGACCCAGTACTTC. Protein product: CASRVLPSETQYF.

V is TRBV15 and J is TRBJ1-5; perhaps TRBD1 as D (5 bases). V was clipped by 3 bases and J by 1 base, with 7 bases between them. CDR1 LNHNV and CDR2 YYDKDF come from the germline V gene (reference sequence). The CDR3 has 14 amino acids. The CDR3 spells CATSSAGSNQPQHF. The CDR3 DNA sequence: TGTGCCACCAGCAGCGCAGGGAGCAATCAGCCCCAGCATTTT.